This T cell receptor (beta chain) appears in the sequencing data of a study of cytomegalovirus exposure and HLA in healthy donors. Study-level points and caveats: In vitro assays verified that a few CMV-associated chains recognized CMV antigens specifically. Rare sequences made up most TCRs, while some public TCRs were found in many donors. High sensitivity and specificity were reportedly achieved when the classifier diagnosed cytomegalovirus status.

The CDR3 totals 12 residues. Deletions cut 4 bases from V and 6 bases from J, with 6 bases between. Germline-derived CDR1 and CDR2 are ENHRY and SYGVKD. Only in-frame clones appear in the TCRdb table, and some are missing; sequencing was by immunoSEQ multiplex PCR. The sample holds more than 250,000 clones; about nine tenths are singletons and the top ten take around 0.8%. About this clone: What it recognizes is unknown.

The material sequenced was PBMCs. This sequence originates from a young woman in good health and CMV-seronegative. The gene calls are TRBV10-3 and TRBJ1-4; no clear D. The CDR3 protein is CAISVSDEKLFF. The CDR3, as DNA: TGTGCCATCAGTGTCTCTGATGAAAAACTGTTTTTT.